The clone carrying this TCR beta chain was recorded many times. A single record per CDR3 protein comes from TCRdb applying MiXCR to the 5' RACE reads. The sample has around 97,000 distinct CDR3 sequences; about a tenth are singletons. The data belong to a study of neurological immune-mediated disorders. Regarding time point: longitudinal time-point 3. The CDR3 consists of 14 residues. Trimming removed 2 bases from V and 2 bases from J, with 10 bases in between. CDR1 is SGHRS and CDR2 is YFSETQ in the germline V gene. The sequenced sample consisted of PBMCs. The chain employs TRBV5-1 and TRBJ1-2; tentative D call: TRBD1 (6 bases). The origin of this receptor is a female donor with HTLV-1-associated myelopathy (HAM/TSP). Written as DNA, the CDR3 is TGCGCCAGCAGCTTAACAGGGACAAACTATGGCTACACCTTC. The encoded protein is CASSLTGTNYGYTF.